The 8 T cell receptor beta chains below come from one sample, sequenced in a study of Ad26.COV2.S vaccination and SARS-CoV-2 variants. The method was immunoSEQ multiplex PCR; TCRdb's version includes in-frame clones alone and lacks a portion of them. Among roughly 380,000 clones listed, approximately 90% were seen once. This sample comprised peripheral blood, obtained after recovery from COVID-19. The origin of the receptors is a human donor who had recovered from COVID-19.

The chain combines TRBV19 with TRBJ1-4; a weak D match, TRBD1 (6 bases). V was shortened by 5 bases and J by 0 bases, with 16 bases between the two germline ends. Germline values: CDR1 LNHDA, CDR2 SQIVND (reference sequence). This CDR3 comprises 17 residues. CDR3 amino acids: CASSAATGFATNEKLFF. CDR3 nucleotide sequence: TGTGCCAGTAGTGCTGCAACAGGGTTTGCAACTAATGAAAAACTGTTTTTT. Full variable domain (missing parts from reference TRBV19 and TRBJ1-4): DGGITQSPKYLFRKEGQNVTLSCEQNLNHDAMYWYRQDPGQGLRLIYYSQIVNDFQKGDIAEGYSVSREKKESFPLTVTSAQKNPTAFYLCASSAATGFATNEKLFFGSGTQLSVL.

V gene TRBV4-1 combines with J gene TRBJ2-2; D is unresolved. The CDR3 has 14 amino acids. Trimming pared 1 base from V and 5 bases from J, leaving 8 bases between. Germline V CDR1 and CDR2: MGHRA, YSYEKL. The CDR3 reads CASSQGGLTGELFF. CDR3 coding DNA: TGCGCCAGCAGCCAAGGAGGTTTGACCGGGGAGCTGTTTTTT.

V is TRBV11-2 and J is TRBJ1-5; unclear D gene. The CDR3 length is 14 residues. V was pared by 3 bases and J by 5 bases, with 11 bases between. The germline CDR1 and CDR2 sequences are SGHAT and FQNNGV. The CDR3 here is CASSLRAKDQPQHF. The DNA of the CDR3 is TGTGCCAGCAGCTTGAGGGCAAAGGATCAGCCCCAGCATTTT. Variable domain in full (rest from reference TRBV11-2 and TRBJ1-5): EAGVAQSPRYKIIEKRQSVAFWCNPISGHATLYWYQQILGQGPKLLIQFQNNGVVDDSQLPKDRFSAERLKGVDSTLKIQPAKLEDSAVYLCASSLRAKDQPQHFGDGTRLSIL.

V is TRBV10-3 and J is TRBJ1-5; D is possibly TRBD1 (5 bases). CDR3 size: 14 residues. Germline V lookup: CDR1 ENHRY, CDR2 SYGVKD. V was cut by 6 bases and J by 2 bases, with 11 bases left in between. The CDR3 nucleotides are TGTGCCATCAGCCAGGGAATTCGCAATCAGCCCCAGCATTTT. This encodes CAISQGIRNQPQHF.

For the CDR3, the DNA is TGTGCCAGCAGCTTTTCAAGAGAAGGGCTAAGGGGAAACACCATATATTTT. It translates to CASSFSREGLRGNTIYF. The V and J genes are TRBV5-4 and TRBJ1-3; D gene uncertain. The CDR3 is made up of 17 amino acids. V was clipped by 2 bases and J by 4 bases, with 19 bases between them. Germline CDR1 reads SGHNT; CDR2 reads YYREEE (reference sequence). The full variable domain, rest sourced from reference TRBV5-4 and TRBJ1-3, is ETGVTQSPTHLIKTRGQQVTLRCSSQSGHNTVSWYQQALGQGPQFIFQYYREEENGRGNFPPRFSGLQFPNYSSELNVNALELDDSALYLCASSFSREGLRGNTIYFGEGSWLTVV.

This clone has just one count. The chain uses TRBV19 and TRBJ2-1; a weak D match, TRBD2 (6 bases). Trimming left V 3 bases short and J 0 bases short, with 9 bases between. The CDR3 loop spans 15 amino acids. The germline V gene has CDR1 LNHDA and CDR2 SQIVND (reference sequence). CDR3 residues: CASSIAGSSYNEQFF. The CDR3 DNA sequence: TGTGCCAGTAGTATTGCCGGGAGCTCCTACAATGAGCAGTTCTTC.

This CDR3 reads CASSLGTARETQYF. The CDR3 DNA is TGCGCCAGCAGCTTGGGAACAGCGCGGGAGACCCAGTACTTC. The rearrangement uses TRBV5-1 and TRBJ2-5; D remains ambiguous. This CDR3 has 14 amino acids. Trimming left V 0 bases short and J 5 bases short, with 11 bases between. The germline gives CDR1 SGHRS, CDR2 YFSETQ.

V is TRBV2 and J is TRBJ2-3; 8 positions agree with TRBD1. This CDR3 is built from 14 residues. The germline CDR1 and CDR2 sequences are SNHLY and FYNNEI. With V trimmed by 8 bases and J by 5 bases, 9 bases remained unmatched. DNA for the CDR3: TGTGCCAGCGGGTGGCAGGGGGCAGGAGATACGCAGTATTTT. It specifies CASGWQGAGDTQYF. Filled out from reference TRBV2 and TRBJ2-3, the complete variable domain reads EPEVTQTPSHQVTQMGQEVILRCVPISNHLYFYWYRQILGQKVEFLVSFYNNEISEKSEIFDDQFSVERPDGSNFTLKIRSTKLEDSAMYFCASGWQGAGDTQYFGPGTRLTVL.